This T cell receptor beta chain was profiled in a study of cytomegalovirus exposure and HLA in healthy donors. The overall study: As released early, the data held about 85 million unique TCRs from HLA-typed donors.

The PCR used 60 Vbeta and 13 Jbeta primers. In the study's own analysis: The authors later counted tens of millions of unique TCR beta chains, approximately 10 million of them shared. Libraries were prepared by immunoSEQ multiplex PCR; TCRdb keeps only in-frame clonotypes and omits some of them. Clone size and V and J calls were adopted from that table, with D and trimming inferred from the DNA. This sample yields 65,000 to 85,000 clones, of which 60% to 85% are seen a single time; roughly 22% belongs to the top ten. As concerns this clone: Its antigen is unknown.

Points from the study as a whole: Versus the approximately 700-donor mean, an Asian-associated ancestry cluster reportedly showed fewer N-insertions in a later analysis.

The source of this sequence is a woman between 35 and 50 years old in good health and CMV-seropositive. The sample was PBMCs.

CDR3 residues: CAWSQGGANHNEQFF. In DNA, the CDR3 is TGTGCCTGGAGCCAAGGGGGGGCCAACCACAATGAGCAGTTCTTC. The chain employs TRBV30 and TRBJ2-1; a weak D match, TRBD2 (7 bases). Trimming removed 3 bases from V and 5 bases from J, with 17 bases in between. Germline CDR1 reads GTSNPN; CDR2 reads SVGIG (reference sequence). The CDR3 consists of 15 residues.